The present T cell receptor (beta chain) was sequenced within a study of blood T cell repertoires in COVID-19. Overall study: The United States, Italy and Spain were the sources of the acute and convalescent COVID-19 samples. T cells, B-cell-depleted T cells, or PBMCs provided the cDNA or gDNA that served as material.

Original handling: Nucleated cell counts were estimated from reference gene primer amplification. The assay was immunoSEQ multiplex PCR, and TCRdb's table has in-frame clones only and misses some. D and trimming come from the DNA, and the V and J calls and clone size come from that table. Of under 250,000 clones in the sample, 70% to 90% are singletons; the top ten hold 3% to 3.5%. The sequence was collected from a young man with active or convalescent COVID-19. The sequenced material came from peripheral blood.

The CDR3 loop reads CASSSLRGGNYGYTF. CDR3 sequence (DNA): TGTGCCAGCAGCTCCCTCCGGGGGGGTAACTATGGCTACACCTTC. This chain connects TRBV13 to TRBJ1-2; possible D gene TRBD1, 5 bases. V was trimmed by 4 bases and J by 1 base, leaving 13 bases between them. The CDR3 length is 15 residues. Germline assignment: CDR1 PRHDT and CDR2 FYEKMQ (reference sequence).